Described below is a single T cell receptor (beta chain) sequence and its context. Antigen: not known. Sequencing was performed with immunoSEQ multiplex PCR; in TCRdb, only in-frame clones are kept and a portion is missing. The sample has 150,000 to 200,000 clones, roughly 92% seen once. This specimen comes from a study of T cell responses to AZD1222 COVID-19 vaccine. Findings and caveats of the study: Clonal diversity may have been underestimated in mostly white British donors. Reports indicate that nearly half of spike-specific TCRs are directed at unmutated variant regions.

The CDR3 runs to 13 residues. Trimming removed 0 bases from V and 9 bases from J, with 9 bases in between. Germline loops: CDR1 LGHNA, CDR2 YSLEER. Sequencing was performed on peripheral blood, taken 28 days after the second AZD1222 dose. The genes are TRBV4-3 and TRBJ2-1; tentatively, D is TRBD2 (6 bases). The clonotype originates from an adult who received the AZD1222 COVID-19 vaccine. The CDR3 protein is CASSQDYGGEQFF. CDR3 DNA sequence: TGCGCCAGCAGCCAAGATTACGGGGGTGAGCAGTTCTTC.